The source of this TCR beta chain is a study of T cell changes during pregnancy in multiple sclerosis. Germline loops: CDR1 SNHLY, CDR2 FYNNEI. Trimming removed 4 bases from V and 5 bases from J, with 14 bases in between. The CDR3 extends over 14 amino acids. Repertoires were generated with immunoSEQ multiplex PCR, while TCRdb's copy carries only in-frame clones and drops some. The data contain roughly 64,000 clones, approximately 92% of them seen just once; the ten biggest clones take up more than 1.2%. J is TRBJ2-5 and V is TRBV2, with D possibly TRBD2 on 6 matching bases. Source: peripheral blood, taken in the second trimester of pregnancy. The TCR originated in a female donor with multiple sclerosis, enrolled in a pregnancy study. The CDR3 loop is CASSGFSRDETQYF. CDR3 bases: TGTGCCAGCAGTGGCTTCTCGCGGGATGAGACCCAGTACTTC.